The 2 T cell receptor beta chains below come from one sample, sequenced in a study of T-cell reconstitution after alpha-beta-depleted transplantation in children. The authors prepared the TCRbeta library with unique molecular identifiers. TCRdb analysed the PCR reads with MiXCR anew, one entry per CDR3 protein. Of about 870,000 distinct CDR3 sequences listed, around 15% are singletons. Sequencing used PBMCs, mostly from graft donor cells, obtained 360 days after TCRalphabeta/CD19-depleted stem cell transplant. These receptors all come from a male patient between 5 and 17 years old who had a stem cell transplant for acute lymphoblastic leukemia, so the T cells may come from the graft donor.

The rearrangement uses TRBV12-3 or TRBV12-4 and TRBJ2-1, with 9 bases matching TRBD2. V dropped 0 bases and J dropped 7; count of bases not matched to a gene: 4. There are 15 residues in the CDR3. CDR3 in amino acids: CASSLAAGGWNEQFF. The CDR3 region has the DNA TGTGCCAGCAGTTTAGCGGCGGGAGGGTGGAATGAGCAGTTCTTC.

To note about this clonotype: A junction end diverges from the germline sequence, so it may reflect a read error. The rearrangement joins TRBV25-1 to TRBJ2-7, with D possibly TRBD2 on 5 matching bases. CDR3 length: 16 residues. Looked up from germline, CDR1 is MGHDK and CDR2 is SYGVNS. The CDR3 coding sequence is TGTGCCGGCAGTGACCCGTACTATGGGGAGTCTTACGAGCAGTACTTC. Translation: CAGSDPYYGESYEQYF.